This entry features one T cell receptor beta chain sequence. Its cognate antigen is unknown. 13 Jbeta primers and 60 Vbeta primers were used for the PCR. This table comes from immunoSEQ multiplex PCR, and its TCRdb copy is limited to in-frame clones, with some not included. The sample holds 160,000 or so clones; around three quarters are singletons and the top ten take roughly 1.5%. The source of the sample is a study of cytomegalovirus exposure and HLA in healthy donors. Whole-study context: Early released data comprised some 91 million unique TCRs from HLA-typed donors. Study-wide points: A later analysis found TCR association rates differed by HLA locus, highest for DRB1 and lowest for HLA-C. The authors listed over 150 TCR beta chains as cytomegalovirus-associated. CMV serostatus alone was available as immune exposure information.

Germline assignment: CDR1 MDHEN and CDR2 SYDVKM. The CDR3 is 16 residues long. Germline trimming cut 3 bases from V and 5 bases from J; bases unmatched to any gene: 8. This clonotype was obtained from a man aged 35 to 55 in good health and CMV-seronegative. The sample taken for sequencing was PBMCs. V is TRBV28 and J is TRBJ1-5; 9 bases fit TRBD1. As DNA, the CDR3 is TGTGCCAGCAGTTTGGGGGGGACAGGGTGGCATCAGCCCCAGCATTTT. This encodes CASSLGGTGWHQPQHF. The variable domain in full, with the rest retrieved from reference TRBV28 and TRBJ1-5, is DVKVTQSSRYLVKRTGEKVFLECVQDMDHENMFWYRQDPGLGLRLIYFSYDVKMKEKGDIPEGYSVSREKKERFSLILESASTNQTSMYLCASSLGGTGWHQPQHFGDGTRLSIL.